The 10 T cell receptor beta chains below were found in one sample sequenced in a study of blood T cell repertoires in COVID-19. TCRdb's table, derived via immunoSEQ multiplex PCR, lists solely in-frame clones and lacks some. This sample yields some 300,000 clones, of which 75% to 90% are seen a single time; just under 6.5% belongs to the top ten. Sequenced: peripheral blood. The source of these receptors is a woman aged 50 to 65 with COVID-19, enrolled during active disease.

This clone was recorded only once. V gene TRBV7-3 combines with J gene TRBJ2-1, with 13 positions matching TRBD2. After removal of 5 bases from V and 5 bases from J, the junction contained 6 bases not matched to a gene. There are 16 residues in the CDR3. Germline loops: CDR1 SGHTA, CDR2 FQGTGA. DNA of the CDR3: TGTGCCAGCAGCCCTAAAGGACTAGCGGGAGACAATGAGCAGTTCTTC. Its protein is CASSPKGLAGDNEQFF.

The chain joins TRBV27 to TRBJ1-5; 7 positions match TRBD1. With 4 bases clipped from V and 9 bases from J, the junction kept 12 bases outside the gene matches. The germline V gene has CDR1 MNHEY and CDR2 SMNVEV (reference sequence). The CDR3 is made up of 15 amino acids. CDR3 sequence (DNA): TGTGCCAGCAGTTCGTGGCAAGACAGGGCCATGCCCCAGCATTTT. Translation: CASSSWQDRAMPQHF.

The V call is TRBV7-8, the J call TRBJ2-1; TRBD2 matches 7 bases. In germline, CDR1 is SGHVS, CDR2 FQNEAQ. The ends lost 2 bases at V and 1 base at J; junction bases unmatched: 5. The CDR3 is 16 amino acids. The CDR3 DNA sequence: TGTGCCAGCAGCTTAAGACTAGCTGGTTCCTACAATGAGCAGTTCTTC. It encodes CASSLRLAGSYNEQFF.

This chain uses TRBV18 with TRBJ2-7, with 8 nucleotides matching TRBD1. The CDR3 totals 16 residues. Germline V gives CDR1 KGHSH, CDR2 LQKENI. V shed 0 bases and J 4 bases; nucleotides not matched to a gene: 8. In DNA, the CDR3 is TGTGCCAGCTCACCACCGCTACAGGGGGTCGTATACGAGCAGTACTTC. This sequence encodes CASSPPLQGVVYEQYF.

This chain's CDR3 is CASSKVGLAGGGNEQYF. CDR3 bases: TGTGCCAGCAGCAAAGTAGGTCTGGCGGGAGGAGGGAACGAGCAGTACTTC. The rearrangement links TRBV21-1 to TRBJ2-7; the table's D call TRBD2 went unverified against the DNA. TRBV21-1 is shown as a pseudogene. The CDR3 runs 17 residues.

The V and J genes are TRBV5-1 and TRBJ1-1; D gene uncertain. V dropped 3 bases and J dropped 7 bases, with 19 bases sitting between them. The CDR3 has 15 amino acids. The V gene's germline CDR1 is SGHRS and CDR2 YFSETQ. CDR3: CASSWWTGAVGEAFF. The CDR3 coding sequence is TGCGCCAGCAGCTGGTGGACGGGAGCTGTGGGTGAAGCTTTCTTT.

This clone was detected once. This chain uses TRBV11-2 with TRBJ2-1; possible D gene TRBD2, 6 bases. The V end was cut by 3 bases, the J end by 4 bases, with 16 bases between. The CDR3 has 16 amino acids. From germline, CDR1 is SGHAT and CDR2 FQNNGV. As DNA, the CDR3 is TGTGCCAGCAGCTTGGCTGGGCTAGCGCCGTACAATGAGCAGTTCTTC. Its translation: CASSLAGLAPYNEQFF.

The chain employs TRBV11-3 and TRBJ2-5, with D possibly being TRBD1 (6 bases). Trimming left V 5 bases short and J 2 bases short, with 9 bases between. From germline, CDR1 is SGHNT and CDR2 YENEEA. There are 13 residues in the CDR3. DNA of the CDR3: TGTGCCAGCAGCATGAGGGGGCAAGAGACCCAGTACTTC. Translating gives CASSMRGQETQYF.

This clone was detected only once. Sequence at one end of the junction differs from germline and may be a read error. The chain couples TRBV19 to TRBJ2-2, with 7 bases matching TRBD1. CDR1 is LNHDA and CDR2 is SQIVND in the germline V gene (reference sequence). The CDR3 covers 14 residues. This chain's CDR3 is CASRIGGSTGELFF. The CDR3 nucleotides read TGTGCCAGTAGGATAGGGGGCAGCACCGGGGAGCTGTTTTTT.

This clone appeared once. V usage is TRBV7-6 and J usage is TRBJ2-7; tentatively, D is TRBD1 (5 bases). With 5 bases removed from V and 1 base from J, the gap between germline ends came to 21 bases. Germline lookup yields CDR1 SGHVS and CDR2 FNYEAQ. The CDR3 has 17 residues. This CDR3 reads CASSPQTAGIGSYEQYF. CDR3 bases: TGTGCCAGCAGCCCACAGACGGCAGGGATTGGGTCCTACGAGCAGTACTTC.